The present entry profiles one TCR beta chain with its context. The CDR3 is 15 amino acids. V was pared by 4 bases and J by 0 bases, with 13 bases between. Germline CDR1 and CDR2: SGHRS and YFSETQ. These data originate in a study of OX40 agonist ivuxolimab in advanced cancers. Study-wide context: The dose-escalation cohort was approximately 85% male, with a mean age of around 54 years, ranging about 23 to 90.

Method: immunoSEQ multiplex PCR; TCRdb's copy keeps in-frame clones and lacks some. The table records around 88,000 clones, just over 90% of them present only once. This TCR came from an adult with an advanced solid tumor such as melanoma, head and neck, liver or kidney cancer. The chain has TRBV5-1 and TRBJ1-1; tentative D call: TRBD1 (5 bases). The specimen comprised CD4+ or CD8+ T cells sorted from blood, sampled in a trial of the OX40 agonist ivuxolimab. As DNA, the CDR3 is TGCGCCAGCAGCGGGGGTCTCACCTTGAACACTGAAGCTTTCTTT. This gives the protein CASSGGLTLNTEAFF.